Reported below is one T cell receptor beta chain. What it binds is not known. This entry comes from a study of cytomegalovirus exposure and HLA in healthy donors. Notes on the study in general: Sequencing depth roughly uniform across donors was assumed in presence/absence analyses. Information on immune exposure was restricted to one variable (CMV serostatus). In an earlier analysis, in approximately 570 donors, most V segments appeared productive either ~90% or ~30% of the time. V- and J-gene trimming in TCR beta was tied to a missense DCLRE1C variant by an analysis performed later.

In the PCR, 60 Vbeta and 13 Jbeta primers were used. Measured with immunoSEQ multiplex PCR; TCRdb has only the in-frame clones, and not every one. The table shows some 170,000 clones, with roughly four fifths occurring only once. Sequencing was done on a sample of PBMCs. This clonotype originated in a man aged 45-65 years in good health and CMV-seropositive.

The CDR3 DNA follows: TGTGCCAGCAGTTTCAGTGGGCTAAGCTATGGCTACACCTTC. The encoded protein is CASSFSGLSYGYTF. J is TRBJ1-2 and V is TRBV28; D is uncertain. With 3 bases removed from V and 4 bases from J, the gap between germline ends came to 12 bases. This CDR3 contains 14 residues. Germline V gene lookup returns CDR1 MDHEN and CDR2 SYDVKM.